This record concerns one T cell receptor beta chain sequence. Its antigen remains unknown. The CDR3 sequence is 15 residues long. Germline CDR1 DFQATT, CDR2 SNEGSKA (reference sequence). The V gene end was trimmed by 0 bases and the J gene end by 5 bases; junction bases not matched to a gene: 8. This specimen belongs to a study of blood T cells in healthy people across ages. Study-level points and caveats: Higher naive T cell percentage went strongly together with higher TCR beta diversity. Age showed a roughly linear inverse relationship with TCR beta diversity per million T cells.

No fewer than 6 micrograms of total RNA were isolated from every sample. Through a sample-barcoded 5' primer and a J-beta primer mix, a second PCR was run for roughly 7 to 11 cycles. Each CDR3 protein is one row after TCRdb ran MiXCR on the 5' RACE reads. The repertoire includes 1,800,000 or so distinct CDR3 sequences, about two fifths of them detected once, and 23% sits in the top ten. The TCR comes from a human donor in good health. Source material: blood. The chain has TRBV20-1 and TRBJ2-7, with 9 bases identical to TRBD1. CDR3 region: CSARDPGDRVNEQYF. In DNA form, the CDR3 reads TGCAGTGCTAGAGATCCTGGGGACAGGGTCAACGAGCAGTACTTC.